This T cell receptor (beta chain) was recorded in a study of cytomegalovirus exposure and HLA in healthy donors. The overall study: HLA-typed donors were the source of some 80 million unique TCRs, which an early data release held. General study points: There were a few CMV-associated chains whose specificity for CMV antigens was confirmed in vitro. Among TCR beta chains of equal frequency, HLA-associated ones were more clonally expanded in a later analysis. Cytomegalovirus association was listed for around 170 TCR beta chains.

Concerning this clone itself: What it binds is unknown.

V lost 3 bases and J lost 2, with 8 bases in between. This CDR3 contains 15 residues. Germline V CDR1 and CDR2: ENHRY, SYGVKD. The PCR contained 60 Vbeta and 13 Jbeta primers. Clones were sequenced by immunoSEQ multiplex PCR, and TCRdb holds only the in-frame ones, with some missing. Counted here are approximately 180,000 clones, around 87% occurring once; the ten biggest clones make up around 1.5%. The V and J genes are TRBV10-3 and TRBJ2-6, with D perhaps TRBD1 (5 bases). The receptor's source is a young woman in good health and CMV-seronegative. Source material: PBMCs. The CDR3 here is CAISDLTAGANVLTF. CDR3 DNA: TGTGCCATCAGTGACCTGACAGCTGGGGCCAACGTCCTGACTTTC.